The 32 T cell receptor beta chains presented below share a single source sample, sequenced in a study of T-cell reconstitution after alpha-beta-depleted transplantation in children. During its preparation, the TCRbeta library received unique molecular identifiers. TCRdb itself ran the PCR reads through MiXCR, one entry per CDR3 protein. The sample records over 400,000 distinct CDR3 sequences, about 12% being singletons. Material: PBMCs from the stem cell graft donor, obtained from the stem cell graft. All receptors derive from a human donor who donated a stem cell graft to a child with combined immunodeficiency.

In this sample, this clonotype turned up many times. CDR3 sequence reads: CASSPRQGHEQYF. The DNA of the CDR3 is TGTGCCAGCAGCCCCCGACAGGGACACGAGCAGTACTTC. This chain uses TRBV3-1 with TRBJ2-7, with 7 bases that match TRBD1. V lost 4 bases, J lost 5 bases, and 5 bases stayed unmatched. CDR3 length equals 13 residues. Per the germline V gene, CDR1 is LGHDT and CDR2 is YNNKEL (reference sequence).

This chain connects TRBV29-1 to TRBJ2-7; tentative D call: TRBD2 (6 bases). Trimming pared 3 bases from V and 9 bases from J, leaving 18 bases between. CDR1 is SQVTM and CDR2 is ANQGSEA in the germline V gene. This CDR3 spans 13 amino acids. CDR3 DNA: TGCAGCGTTGATTTAGCGGAATTAACTGGGCAGTACTTC. This sequence encodes CSVDLAELTGQYF.

The chain combines TRBV7-9 with TRBJ2-3; D ambiguous. Germline CDR1 and CDR2: SEHNR and FQNEAQ (reference sequence). With 2 bases removed from V and 4 bases from J, the gap between germline ends came to 13 bases. The CDR3 covers 15 residues. CDR3 in amino acids: CASSLFIQFSDTQYF. The CDR3 DNA sequence: TGTGCCAGCAGCTTATTTATACAGTTCTCAGATACGCAGTATTTT.

About this clonotype itself: This likely comes from a read error, as the CDR3 has no conserved phenylalanine or tryptophan at its end. Here the CDR3 reads CASSQESGVNTEAFC. CDR3 DNA sequence: TGCGCCAGCAGCCAAGAGTCGGGGGTTAACACTGAAGCTTTCTGT. V gene TRBV4-1 combines with J gene TRBJ1-1; maybe TRBD1 (5 bases). Trimming cost V 0 bases and J 2 bases, with 10 bases left between them. The CDR3 contains 15 residues. The germline CDR1 and CDR2 sequences are MGHRA and YSYEKL.

The CDR3 sequence: CASSPRTMGVGNEQFF. The CDR3 DNA sequence: TGTGCCAGCAGCCCCCGGACTATGGGTGTAGGGAATGAGCAGTTCTTC. The chain joins TRBV7-3 to TRBJ2-1; D perhaps matches TRBD2 (6 bases). The CDR3 loop spans 16 amino acids. Trimming cost V 5 bases and J 7 bases, with 21 bases left between them. Germline CDR1 and CDR2: SGHTA and FQGTGA.

A few counts support this clonotype. J is TRBJ2-7 and V is TRBV27, with 11 bases that match TRBD2. This CDR3 region has 16 residues. Trimming removed 4 bases from V and 5 bases from J; junction bases left unmatched: 10. CDR1 is MNHEY and CDR2 is SMNVEV in the germline V gene (reference sequence). CDR3 nucleotides: TGTGCCAGCAGTTCCCTCTCGACTAGCGGGGCAAACGAGCAGTACTTC. This gives the protein CASSSLSTSGANEQYF.

This clonotype was counted at least ten times. The chain is built from TRBV12-3 or TRBV12-4 and TRBJ2-5, with a weak D call TRBD2 (6 bases). This CDR3 has 15 residues. The V and J ends lost 3 bases and 5 bases respectively, with 16 bases between them. CDR3 sequence: CASSLGSRGKETQYF. CDR3 sequence (DNA): TGTGCCAGCAGTTTGGGATCACGGGGGAAGGAGACCCAGTACTTC.

The table lists this clonotype with a few counts. The chain joins TRBV11-1 to TRBJ2-7; D is undetermined. Trimming shortened V by 4 bases and J by 6 bases, and 16 bases separated the two germline ends. The CDR3 is 14 amino acids. Germline V gene sequence: CDR1 SGHAT, CDR2 FQDESV (reference sequence). The CDR3 DNA follows: TGTGCCAGCAGCTGGGCCCCGGGCCCCAGCGAGCAGTACTTC. Its protein is CASSWAPGPSEQYF.

The chain recombines TRBV27 with TRBJ2-1, with D possibly called TRBD1 or TRBD2 (5 bases each). Germline V gene sequence: CDR1 MNHEY, CDR2 SMNVEV (reference sequence). The CDR3 extends over 16 amino acids. The ends were cut back, 2 bases at V and 4 bases at J, with 15 bases in the middle. In nucleotides, the CDR3 is TGTGCCAGCAGTTTAGGGACCTGGAGTGTATACAATGAGCAGTTCTTC. Translation gives CASSLGTWSVYNEQFF.

The CDR3 spells CASSLEGGEDTQYF. The CDR3, as DNA: TGTGCCAGCAGTTTAGAGGGGGGGGAGGATACGCAGTATTTT. V is TRBV12-3 or TRBV12-4 and J is TRBJ2-3, with TRBD2 as a possible D gene (7 bases). V was cut by 1 base and J by 6 bases, with 11 bases left in between. The CDR3 loop spans 14 amino acids.

The table lists this clonotype with many counts. The genes are TRBV10-3 and TRBJ2-7, with D uncertain. V lost 10 bases and J 4 bases, leaving 17 bases between the germline ends. From germline, CDR1 is ENHRY and CDR2 SYGVKD. The CDR3 runs to 13 residues. The chain's CDR3 is CATSGETSYEQYF. The CDR3, as DNA: TGTGCCACCTCAGGAGAGACCTCGTACGAGCAGTACTTC.

This clonotype was observed a handful of times. The rearrangement uses TRBV7-9 and TRBJ1-2; D not resolved. The V gene lost 0 bases and the J gene lost 2 bases, with 10 bases spanning the gap. Germline values: CDR1 SEHNR, CDR2 FQNEAQ (reference sequence). The CDR3 is made up of 15 amino acids. CDR3 nucleotides: TGTGCCAGCAGCTTAGCGCGGCAGTGGAACTATGGCTACACCTTC. Its translation: CASSLARQWNYGYTF. Full variable domain (remainder filled in from reference TRBV7-9 and TRBJ1-2): DTGVSQNPRHKITKRGQNVTFRCDPISEHNRLYWYRQTLGQGPEFLTYFQNEAQLEKSRLLSDRFSAERPKGSFSTLEIQRTEQGDSAMYLCASSLARQWNYGYTFGSGTRLTVV.

This clonotype appeared a few times. The J gene is TRBJ2-1, the V gene TRBV9; D not certain. The V end lost 0 bases, the J end lost 3 bases, and 7 bases lay between the germline ends. CDR3 length: 14 residues. Germline loops: CDR1 SGDLS, CDR2 YYNGEE. The CDR3: CASSVGGIYNEQFF. The CDR3, as DNA: TGTGCCAGCAGCGTAGGTGGCATCTACAATGAGCAGTTCTTC.

At least ten counts were recorded for this clonotype. DNA of the CDR3: TGTGCCAGCAGAGCAACTAGCGGGAACTACGAGCAGTACTTC. Amino acid sequence: CASRATSGNYEQYF. The chain has TRBV7-2 and TRBJ2-7, with 10 bases aligning to TRBD2. Germline lookup yields CDR1 SGHTA and CDR2 FQGNSA. This CDR3 contains 14 residues. The junction had 5 bases not matched to a gene; V was cut back by 6 bases and J by 3 bases.

This clonotype occurred many times. V is TRBV7-2 and J is TRBJ2-2; 10 bases match TRBD1. V gave up 5 bases and J gave up 3 bases; unmatched junction bases: 9. The germline gives CDR1 SGHTA, CDR2 FQGNSA. There are 17 residues in the CDR3. This chain's CDR3 is CASSLRQGARYTGELFF. The CDR3 DNA follows: TGTGCCAGCAGCCTCAGACAGGGGGCGCGGTACACCGGGGAGCTGTTTTTT.

V and J are TRBV20-1 and TRBJ2-1, with D unclear. CDR3 length equals 12 residues. Per germline, CDR1 DFQATT and CDR2 SNEGSKA (reference sequence). V gave up 6 bases and J gave up 4 bases, with 10 bases separating them. CDR3 in amino acids: CSALDGYNEQFF. The CDR3 DNA reads TGCAGTGCGCTGGACGGTTACAATGAGCAGTTCTTC.

This clonotype was counted a few times. The chain links TRBV7-2 to TRBJ1-6; D gene unclear. The CDR3 has 17 amino acids. Germline V gene sequence: CDR1 SGHTA, CDR2 FQGNSA. Trimming took off 5 bases at V and 0 bases at J, with 14 bases between the two ends. The chain's CDR3 is CASSPGSVSSYNSPLHF. The CDR3 bases are TGTGCCAGCAGCCCGGGGTCGGTCAGCTCCTATAATTCACCCCTCCACTTT.

The chain couples TRBV5-1 to TRBJ2-3; 11 bases fit TRBD1. With V trimmed by 3 bases and J by 3 bases, 3 bases remained unmatched. The CDR3 length is 15 residues. From germline, CDR1 is SGHRS and CDR2 YFSETQ. The CDR3 loop reads CASSWGQGGTDTQYF. Here the CDR3 DNA reads TGCGCCAGCAGCTGGGGACAGGGGGGAACAGATACGCAGTATTTT. The full variable domain, in which reference TRBV5-1 and TRBJ2-3 provide the parts outside the CDR3, is KAGVTQTPRYLIKTRGQQVTLSCSPISGHRSVSWYQQTPGQGLQFLFEYFSETQRNKGNFPGRFSGRQFSNSRSEMNVSTLELGDSALYLCASSWGQGGTDTQYFGPGTRLTVL.

This clonotype was seen only a few times. CDR3 in DNA: TGTGCCATCAGTGACCCGGGGACAGGGGAGAGTGGCTACACCTTC. This sequence encodes CAISDPGTGESGYTF. The V gene is TRBV10-3, the J gene TRBJ1-2; 10 bases agree with TRBD1. Germline CDR1 ENHRY, CDR2 SYGVKD. Unmatched junction bases numbered 8, after V lost 3 bases and J lost 7 bases. The CDR3 sequence is 15 residues long.

This clonotype was counted a few times. The chain uses TRBV14 and TRBJ2-3; possibly TRBD1 or TRBD2 for D (5 bases each). The V gene lost 1 base and the J gene lost 4 bases, with 12 bases spanning the gap. Germline values: CDR1 SGHDN, CDR2 FVKESK. CDR3 length equals 15 residues. CDR3 region: CASSQGRGAADTQYF. In DNA, the CDR3 is TGTGCCAGCAGCCAAGGACGAGGGGCTGCAGATACGCAGTATTTT.

This clonotype has more than one count but fewer than ten. The chain links TRBV7-2 to TRBJ2-5; TRBD2 matches at 7 bases. V shed 0 bases and J 5 bases; nucleotides not matched to a gene: 3. The CDR3 runs 14 residues. Germline V gives CDR1 SGHTA, CDR2 FQGNSA. Here the CDR3 reads CASSLALGGETQYF. The CDR3 nucleotides read TGTGCCAGCAGCTTAGCTTTGGGGGGGGAGACCCAGTACTTC.

This clonotype has at least ten counts. V is TRBV5-6 and J is TRBJ2-7; D is possibly TRBD1 (5 bases). V was trimmed by 4 bases and J by 6 bases, leaving 20 bases between them. The germline CDR1 and CDR2 sequences are SGHDT and YYEEEE. This CDR3 has 15 residues. The CDR3 DNA sequence: TGTGCCAGCAGCCTGGATCCAGGGCTTAGGACCGAGCAGTACTTC. This translates into CASSLDPGLRTEQYF.

As for this clonotype: A much larger clone lies a single base off, so this may be a read error. The chain couples TRBV5-1 to TRBJ1-1; a weak D match, TRBD1 (5 bases). Trimming shortened V by 4 bases and J by 4 bases, and 14 bases separated the two germline ends. The length of the CDR3 is 14 residues. Per germline, CDR1 SGHRS and CDR2 YFSETQ. The CDR3 is CASSGATMSTEAFF. The CDR3 DNA follows: TGCGCCAGCAGCGGGGCAACGATGAGCACTGAAGCTTTCTTT.

The V call is TRBV29-1, the J call TRBJ2-5, with D possibly being TRBD2 (6 bases). The V gene lost 2 bases and the J gene lost 1 base, with 14 bases spanning the gap. The germline CDR1 and CDR2 sequences are SQVTM and ANQGSEA. CDR3 length equals 15 residues. The CDR3 protein is CSVERRGVTQETQYF. The CDR3 coding sequence is TGCAGCGTTGAAAGGCGGGGCGTGACCCAAGAGACCCAGTACTTC.

The J gene is TRBJ2-1, the V gene TRBV28; 15 bases are shared with TRBD2. J was trimmed by 7 bases and V by 2 bases; bases with no gene match: 6. The germline CDR1 and CDR2 sequences are MDHEN and SYDVKM. This CDR3 region has 17 residues. The CDR3 sequence: CASSLTLGLAGGNEQFF. The CDR3 nucleotides read TGTGCCAGCAGTTTAACGCTAGGACTAGCGGGGGGGAATGAGCAGTTCTTC.

This clonotype was counted between two and nine times. The chain has TRBV3-1 and TRBJ2-1; D perhaps matches TRBD1 (5 bases). Germline-derived CDR1 and CDR2 are LGHDT and YNNKEL (reference sequence). Trimming removed 1 base from V and 12 bases from J, with 10 bases in between. The CDR3 extends over 12 amino acids. As DNA, the CDR3 is TGTGCCAGCAGCCAAGGCCAGGGTGTGCAGTTCTTC. Its protein product is CASSQGQGVQFF.

This chain joins TRBV2 and TRBJ2-3; TRBD2 matches 11 bases. The trim removed 5 bases at V and 1 base at J, leaving 8 bases unmatched. CDR3 length equals 17 residues. The germline gives CDR1 SNHLY, CDR2 FYNNEI. Written as DNA, the CDR3 is TGTGCCAGCAGTTCACTAGCGGGAGATTGGGGCACAGATACGCAGTATTTT. Translation gives CASSSLAGDWGTDTQYF. Drawing the rest from reference TRBV2 and TRBJ2-3, the complete variable domain is EPEVTQTPSHQVTQMGQEVILRCVPISNHLYFYWYRQILGQKVEFLVSFYNNEISEKSEIFDDQFSVERPDGSNFTLKIRSTKLEDSAMYFCASSSLAGDWGTDTQYFGPGTRLTVL.

In its sample, this clonotype was seen many times. V gene TRBV20-1 combines with J gene TRBJ2-7; 10 bases are shared with TRBD2. This CDR3 comprises 15 residues. The J segment lost 2 bases and the V segment lost 0 bases, leaving 4 bases of the junction unmatched. Germline CDR1 and CDR2: DFQATT and SNEGSKA (reference sequence). Here the CDR3 DNA reads TGCAGTGCTAGAGATCCTACTAGCGGGACCTACGAGCAGTACTTC. It specifies CSARDPTSGTYEQYF.

There are a few counts of this clonotype. The chain has TRBV9 and TRBJ2-1; TRBD2 might be the D (6 bases). V shed 0 bases and J shed 0 bases, with 13 bases lying between them. CDR1 is SGDLS and CDR2 is YYNGEE in the germline V gene. This CDR3 has 17 amino acids. CDR3 DNA sequence: TGTGCCAGCAGCGTAGGAGGGACTCCGAGCTCCTACAATGAGCAGTTCTTC. It yields the protein CASSVGGTPSSYNEQFF.

This chain connects TRBV18 to TRBJ2-7, with 8 bases fitting TRBD1. The V and J ends lost 3 bases and 4 bases, in that order; junction bases with no gene match: 11. This CDR3 spans 16 amino acids. The germline gives CDR1 KGHSH, CDR2 LQKENI. The CDR3 bases are TGTGCCAGCTCACCCGCCTTGGACAGGGTACCTTACGAGCAGTACTTC. Protein product: CASSPALDRVPYEQYF.

The gene calls are TRBV11-2 and TRBJ1-5; 7 bases fit TRBD1. CDR1 and CDR2 from the germline V gene are SGHAT and FQNNGV. CDR3 length: 16 residues. Losses at the gene ends were 5 bases for V and 4 bases for J; bases not matched to a gene: 11. CDR3 bases: TGTGCCAGCAGCGCACGTAGGCAGGGGGAAAATCAGCCCCAGCATTTT. Its translation is CASSARRQGENQPQHF.

This clonotype was counted between two and nine times. The chain links TRBV30 to TRBJ2-3, with D perhaps given as TRBD1 or TRBD2 (9 bases each). CDR1 GTSNPN and CDR2 SVGIG come from the germline V gene (reference sequence). CDR3 length: 20 residues. Trimming pared 0 bases from V and 2 bases from J, leaving 27 bases between. CDR3 sequence (DNA): TGTGCCTGGAGTGTCGTATACAGGGGGCGGCTAGCGGGGAACACAGATACGCAGTATTTT. Protein: CAWSVVYRGRLAGNTDTQYF.